What follows describes a single T cell receptor beta chain. No antigen is known for it. No much larger clonotype is one base removed from it; base qualities were not supplied. For the CD8 naive samples, CD45RO-negative cells were positively selected for CCR7, yielding a CD45RA+CCR7+ population from which TemRA cells were excluded. Healthy HIV-negative adults with no recently reported acute infections or vaccinations were included as donors. Every donor was a Caucasian adult residing in Nashville, Tennessee, USA. Blood was collected by leukapheresis, and PBMCs were isolated by Ficoll-Histopaque density gradient centrifugation and then cryopreserved in liquid nitrogen vapor phase. Purity and quantity of every magnetically sorted T cell population were checked by analytical flow cytometry. Genomic DNA was isolated from every sorted fraction and measured by UV absorbance on a Nanodrop 2000c. These data come from a study of shared clonotypes between healthy human individuals (dated by TCRdb to the early 2020s). About the investigation overall: Three men and a couple of women, aged 18 to 49 years, made up the cohort. To estimate repertoire size and how much clonotypes are shared between individuals, the study performed deep sequencing of blood TCR repertoires from roughly five healthy adults. Libraries were prepared and TCR repertoires were sequenced by different laboratories using diverse techniques, in order to increase sequencing depth and limit assay-specific biases. Per donor, leukapheresis produced somewhere between about 0.94 and 8.9 billion PBMCs. Per donor, three plates each were used for CD4 naive and CD4 memory, two for CD8 naive, and one for CD8 memory.

Using the deep immunoSEQ assay, TCR CDR3 regions were amplified from genomic DNA by multiplex PCR. Extracted genomic DNA from each cell subset was spread evenly across all wells of several immunoSEQ 96-well plates, with each plate serving as a replicate. Each replicate PCR for sorted subsets received about 200 ng genomic DNA, equal to tens of thousands of T cell genomes. The purified libraries were quantified using a Qubit 3.0 fluorometer, sized with a Bioanalyzer 2100, and then quantified again using the KAPA Library Quantification kit. Each immunoSEQ 96-well plate was sequenced on its own single-read 150-cycle Illumina NextSeq 550 flow cell. The original pipeline was this. The immunoSEQ output contained only junctional sequences without quality scores, so filtering could not match that applied to full-length reads. To assign V/J genes and CDR3, sequences were annotated using PyIR, a Python wrapper for IgBLAST v1.9, with IMGT germline references. Reads were filtered out if the reads had weak V/J assignments (E-value above 1e-6), no CDR3, stop codons, out-of-frame junctions, or ambiguous translated residues. A V3J clonotype was defined by an identical inferred V gene, J gene, and CDR3 amino acid sequence. Percentage overlap between repertoires was computed as shared unique clonotypes divided by the size of the smaller repertoire. RTK rarefaction, the Chao1 estimator, and Recon v2.1 estimates of unobserved clonotypes were used to assess repertoire richness. For all TCRbeta clonotypes obtained by the gDNA method from a few donors, generation probabilities were computed with OLGA. What TCRdb holds here is the immuneACCESS table cut down to in-frame rearrangements. Part of the clones is not present; checked against another copy, under half of the missing clones reflect an unresolved V gene, and the others are unexplained. The DNA was the basis for D and trimming; V, J and clone size are from that table. Here the sample has some 740,000 clones; over 90% occur a single time. The ten most abundant clones make up approximately 25% of the sample.

The paper's findings and limits, for the study overall: Rarefaction of sorted-subset datasets indicated incomplete sequencing despite the large sequencing depth. The genetic and exposure-history diversity represented was limited by the small number of donors. Higher generation probabilities were observed for clonotypes shared by all four sorted-subset donors than for non-shared clonotypes. Pairwise subsampling led to the expectation that sequencing depth would affect the degree of clonotype sharing among donors. Approximately 5% of naive CD4, around 3.6% of naive CD8, approximately 2.2% of memory CD4, and less than 0.45% of memory CD8 clonotypes were shared across a few donors. Naive subsets generally had larger estimated clonotype richness than memory subsets. Sampling was restricted to blood, and TCR repertoires in tissues likely differ from the TCR repertoires found in blood.

V lost 10 bases and J lost 1 base; the stretch between them is 11 bases long. The germline V gene specifies SNHLY as CDR1 and FYNNEI as CDR2. The CDR3 spans 12 residues, from the cysteine through the phenylalanine. Kept here is only the CDR3 DNA, which spans 36 bases and is read in frame from base 1. The receptor was isolated from a man aged 30 to 45 in good health. The chain employs TRBV2 and TRBJ2-7; no D gene can be assigned with confidence. Material: naive CD8+ T cells sorted from blood. The cell subset or site label for this specimen denotes: CD45RA+CCR7+. The CDR3 here reads CAIRRKSYEQYF. In nucleotide form, the sequence is TGTGCCATACGCCGTAAGTCCTACGAGCAGTACTTC.